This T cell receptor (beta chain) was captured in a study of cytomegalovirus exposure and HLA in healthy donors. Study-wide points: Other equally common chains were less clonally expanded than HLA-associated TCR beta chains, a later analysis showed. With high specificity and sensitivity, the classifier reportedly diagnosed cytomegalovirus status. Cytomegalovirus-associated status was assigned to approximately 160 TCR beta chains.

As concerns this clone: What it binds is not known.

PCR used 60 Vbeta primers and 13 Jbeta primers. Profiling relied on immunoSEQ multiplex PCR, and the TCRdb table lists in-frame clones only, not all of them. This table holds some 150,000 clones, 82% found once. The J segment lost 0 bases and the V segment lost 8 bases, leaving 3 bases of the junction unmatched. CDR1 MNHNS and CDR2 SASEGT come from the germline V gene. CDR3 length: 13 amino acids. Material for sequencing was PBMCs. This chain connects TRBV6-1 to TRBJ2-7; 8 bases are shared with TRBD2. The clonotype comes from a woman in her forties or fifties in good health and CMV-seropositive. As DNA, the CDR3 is TGTGCCAGCGGGCGGGAGGCCTCCTACGAGCAGTACTTC. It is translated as CASGREASYEQYF.